The rows below give T cell receptor beta chains drawn from one sample of a study of blood T cell repertoires in COVID-19. Profiled with immunoSEQ multiplex PCR; TCRdb holds only in-frame clones, not every one. The sample consists of about 150,000 clones, about four fifths of them appearing once. Sequenced material: peripheral blood. All receptors come from a man in his 60s with acute or convalescent COVID-19. Each CDR3 is given with its conserved first and last residue. D genes are given only for firm matches. Where a row states a size, it is once, few, many or the class of an expanded clone; other rows omit it.

d_call,j_call,clone_size,cdr3_length,v_call,cdr3_nt,cdr3_aa
NA,TRBJ1-6,few,14,TRBV6-5,TGTGCCAGCAGTTACGGCTTATATAATTCACCCCTCCACTTT,CASSYGLYNSPLHF
NA,TRBJ2-6,NA,15,TRBV6-2/TRBV6-3,TGTGCCAGCAGTTCGTCAGGGGCTGGGGCCAACGTCCTGACTTTC,CASSSSGAGANVLTF
TRBD1,TRBJ2-6,once,22,TRBV27,TGTGCCAGCGGGATGGAGGTTGGGACAGGGTATGTGGGGCGCTCTGGGGCCAACGTCCTGACTTTC,CASGMEVGTGYVGRSGANVLTF
NA,TRBJ1-2,NA,14,TRBV10-3,TGTGCCATCAGTGGGACCAGCGGCGACTATGGCTACACCTTC,CAISGTSGDYGYTF
NA,TRBJ2-7,NA,12,TRBV7-9,TGTGCCAGCACAAAGACGGACACCGAGCAGTACTTC,CASTKTDTEQYF
TRBD1,TRBJ1-5,NA,17,TRBV6-2/TRBV6-3,TGTGCCAGCAGTTCCCCCGGACAGGGGCGAAACAATCAGCCCCAGCATTTT,CASSSPGQGRNNQPQHF
NA,TRBJ1-5,NA,17,TRBV5-8,TGTGCCAGCAGCTTGGAGGTCAGTACCGGGGGAAATCAGCCCCAGCATTTT,CASSLEVSTGGNQPQHF
NA,TRBJ2-2,NA,14,TRBV7-9,TGTGCCAGCAGCTTCGCAGCGAACACCGGGGAGCTGTTTTTT,CASSFAANTGELFF
TRBD2,TRBJ2-1,once,16,TRBV7-9,TGTGCCAGCAGCTTAGGGAGCGGGGGGGCTGTCGGTGAGCAGTTCTTC,CASSLGSGGAVGEQFF
TRBD1,TRBJ1-2,NA,13,TRBV5-4,TGTGCCAGCAGCACCTCGACAGGGGGCGGCTACACCTTC,CASSTSTGGGYTF
TRBD2,TRBJ2-7,NA,14,TRBV7-3,TGTGCCAGCAGCCTGGGACTAGCGGGACAAGGGCAGTACTTC,CASSLGLAGQGQYF
NA,TRBJ1-1,NA,12,TRBV3-1/TRBV3-2,TGTGCCAGCAGCCAAGAAGCAGGGGAAGCTTTCTTT,CASSQEAGEAFF
NA,TRBJ1-5,once,14,TRBV19,TGTGCCAGTAGTATTGATGGGGCCGATCAGCCCCAGCATTTT,CASSIDGADQPQHF
TRBD1,TRBJ1-1,NA,14,TRBV28,TGTGCCAGCAAACGACAGGGGGCGTATACTGAAGCTTTCTTT,CASKRQGAYTEAFF
TRBD1,TRBJ2-3,NA,16,TRBV12-5,TGTGCTAGTGGTGCAAGACCGGGACAGGGGCCAGATACGCAGTATTTT,CASGARPGQGPDTQYF
NA,TRBJ1-5,NA,15,TRBV6-6,TGTGCCAGCTCCCGGGGTGGGGGCGCCAATCAGCCCCAGCATTTT,CASSRGGGANQPQHF
TRBD1,TRBJ1-2,NA,13,TRBV19,TGTGCCAGTAGTACGCAGGGGGCTGGTGGCTACACCTTC,CASSTQGAGGYTF
NA,TRBJ2-1,NA,15,TRBV9,TGTGCCAGCAGCGTAGTCACCGGGGCCTACAATGAGCAGTTCTTC,CASSVVTGAYNEQFF
TRBD2,TRBJ2-5,NA,15,TRBV7-9,TGTGCCAGCAGCTTAGGGGGAGGGGCCGAAGAGACCCAGTACTTC,CASSLGGGAEETQYF
NA,TRBJ2-7,few,14,TRBV4-1,TGCGCCAGCAGCCAACCGGGGGGCCTATACGAGCAGTACTTC,CASSQPGGLYEQYF
NA,TRBJ2-4,NA,18,TRBV3-1/TRBV3-2,TGTGCCAGCAGCCAAGATCCTCTGGGGCTCCTAGCCAAAAACATTCAGTACTTC,CASSQDPLGLLAKNIQYF
TRBD1,TRBJ2-5,NA,15,TRBV18,TGTGCCAGCTCACCGATACAGGGGTCCCAAGAGACCCAGTACTTC,CASSPIQGSQETQYF
TRBD1,TRBJ1-5,NA,13,TRBV6-5,TGTGCCACCTCGGGACAGCCAAATCAGCCCCAGCATTTT,CATSGQPNQPQHF
TRBD2,TRBJ2-1,NA,16,TRBV4-2,TGTGCCAGCAGCCAAGAGACTAGCGGGGGGTCAAATGAGCAGTTCTTC,CASSQETSGGSNEQFF
TRBD1,TRBJ1-2,NA,14,TRBV10-3,TGTGCCATCAGTCCGGGACAGCAAGAATATGGCTACACCTTC,CAISPGQQEYGYTF
NA,TRBJ1-2,NA,12,TRBV5-6,TGTGCCAGCAGCCCTACTAACTATGGCTACACCTTC,CASSPTNYGYTF
NA,TRBJ1-1,NA,15,TRBV5-1,TGCGCCAGCAGCTTAGGCGGAAAAAACGGGGCTGAAGCTTTCTTT,CASSLGGKNGAEAFF
TRBD1,TRBJ1-6,NA,14,TRBV27,TGTGCCAGCAGCATGTCCGGGACAGGATTTCCCCTCCACTTT,CASSMSGTGFPLHF
NA,TRBJ2-7,NA,15,TRBV6-5,TGTGCCAGCAGTTACTCTTTAGGACAATCCTACGAGCAGTACTTC,CASSYSLGQSYEQYF
TRBD1,TRBJ2-5,NA,15,TRBV18,TGTGCCAGCTCACCAAGACAGGGGGATCAAGAGACCCAGTACTTC,CASSPRQGDQETQYF
NA,TRBJ2-7,NA,12,TRBV3-1/TRBV3-2,TGTGCCAGCAGCCGACGACAGTCGGAGCAGTACTTC,CASSRRQSEQYF
NA,TRBJ2-6,NA,15,TRBV9,TGTGCCAGCAGCGTAGAGACAGCTGGGGCCAACGTCCTGACTTTC,CASSVETAGANVLTF
NA,TRBJ1-2,few,15,TRBV9,TGTGCCAGCAGCTCAATAAACCGGGGATCGGAAGGCTACACCTTC,CASSSINRGSEGYTF
NA,TRBJ2-5,NA,12,TRBV19,TGTGCCAGTAGTAGCGGGGAAGCGACCCAGTACTTC,CASSSGEATQYF
TRBD1,TRBJ2-7,NA,14,TRBV28,TGTGCCAGCAAGCCCGGGACAGTCTCCTACGAGCAGTACTTC,CASKPGTVSYEQYF
TRBD2,TRBJ2-7,NA,15,TRBV4-3,TGCGCCAGCAGCCAAGGGATCGGACGGGGGGATGAGCAGTACTTC,CASSQGIGRGDEQYF
TRBD1,TRBJ1-2,NA,13,TRBV6-2/TRBV6-3,TGTGCCAGCAGTGGGACAGGGGACTATGGCTACACCTTC,CASSGTGDYGYTF
TRBD1,TRBJ2-7,many,12,TRBV7-9,TGTGCCAGCAGCTTCGACAGGGACGAGCAGTACTTC,CASSFDRDEQYF
NA,TRBJ2-1,NA,14,TRBV9,TGTGCCAGCAGCCTCCGTCCCAACGGCAATGAGCAGTTCTTC,CASSLRPNGNEQFF
NA,TRBJ1-2,NA,13,TRBV7-3,TGTGCCAGCAGCTTTAGCGGGGGCTATGGCTACACCTTC,CASSFSGGYGYTF
NA,TRBJ1-1,NA,11,TRBV20-1,TGCAGTGCTAGAGAACAGGGTGAAGCTTTCTTT,CSAREQGEAFF
TRBD1,TRBJ2-7,NA,14,TRBV5-1,TGCGCCAGCAGCCAAGGGGACAGGGCCCACGAGCAGTACTTC,CASSQGDRAHEQYF
TRBD2,TRBJ2-5,NA,14,TRBV10-2,TGCGCCAGCAGGCTAGCGGGGGGGCAAGAGACCCAGTACTTC,CASRLAGGQETQYF
TRBD1,TRBJ1-5,NA,14,TRBV18,TGTGCCAGCTCTCAGAAGGGGGCCCATCAGCCCCAGCATTTT,CASSQKGAHQPQHF
NA,TRBJ1-1,NA,14,TRBV29-1,TGCAGCGCCCAAGGGGGGGATCGGAGCGCCGAAGCTTTCTTT,CSAQGGDRSAEAFF
NA,TRBJ2-7,few,14,TRBV28,TGTGCCAGCAGCCCCAGGGTACCCCCCTACGAGCAGTACTTC,CASSPRVPPYEQYF
NA,TRBJ2-5,NA,14,TRBV7-2,TGTGCCAGCAGCTTATCGACGACTCAAGAGACCCAGTACTTC,CASSLSTTQETQYF
NA,TRBJ1-6,NA,13,TRBV12-3/TRBV12-4,TGTGCCAGCAGTTTGTGGGAGGAATCACCCCTCCACTTT,CASSLWEESPLHF
TRBD1,TRBJ2-2,few,19,TRBV6-2/TRBV6-3,TGTGCCAGCAGCCCTGGACAGGGAACCCTACTCTCGAACACCGGGGAGCTGTTTTTT,CASSPGQGTLLSNTGELFF
NA,TRBJ2-4,NA,13,TRBV29-1,TGCAGCGTTGAGGGGGGGGCGCCGGACATTCAGTACTTC,CSVEGGAPDIQYF
NA,TRBJ1-6,NA,16,TRBV27,TGTGCCAGCAGCCCCCAGGGGCAGGGTTTATATTCACCCCTCCACTTT,CASSPQGQGLYSPLHF
TRBD1,TRBJ2-3,NA,15,TRBV10-3,TGTGCCATCAGTGAACGGACAGGGGGCACAGATACGCAGTATTTT,CAISERTGGTDTQYF
NA,TRBJ1-2,NA,15,TRBV4-2,TGTGCCAGCAGCCAAGATCTGTCGGTGCCCTATGGCTACACCTTC,CASSQDLSVPYGYTF
NA,TRBJ1-6,NA,15,TRBV6-5,TGTGCCAGCAGAAGCGACAGTGCCTATAATTCACCCCTCCACTTT,CASRSDSAYNSPLHF
TRBD2,TRBJ2-7,NA,16,TRBV6-1,TGTGCCAGCAGTGAACCGGGGGGAGCTCGGGCCTACGAGCAGTACTTC,CASSEPGGARAYEQYF
TRBD1,TRBJ1-2,NA,14,TRBV29-1,TGCAGCGTCTGGGACAGAACAGGCCCCTATGGCTACACCTTC,CSVWDRTGPYGYTF
NA,TRBJ1-2,few,12,TRBV25-1,TGTGCCAGCAGTTCCCCCAGCTATGGCTACACCTTC,CASSSPSYGYTF
TRBD1,TRBJ2-7,NA,13,TRBV3-1/TRBV3-2,TGTGCCAGCAAGAGACAGGGACCCTACGAGCAGTACTTC,CASKRQGPYEQYF
TRBD2,TRBJ2-7,NA,14,TRBV19,TGTGCCAGTAGTATTTACGGGGGAGGGGACGAGCAGTACTTC,CASSIYGGGDEQYF
TRBD1,TRBJ2-1,NA,15,TRBV4-1,TGCGCCAGCAGCCAACTACAGGGGTTTGACAATGAGCAGTTCTTC,CASSQLQGFDNEQFF